The source of this TCR beta chain is a study of radiation and T cells in renal cell carcinoma. Time point in this sample: baseline pretreatment blood. Treatment denoted: 15 Gy SBRT to primary tumor, nephrectomy 4 weeks later. The CDR3 totals 16 residues. The V segment lost 4 bases and the J segment 3 bases; nucleotides outside the gene matches: 6. Germline V CDR1 and CDR2: SGHNT, YYREEE (reference sequence). This table comes from immunoSEQ multiplex PCR, and its TCRdb copy is limited to in-frame clones, with some not included. The table shows about 150,000 clones, with 88% occurring only once. The sequencing used blood, collected from a patient whose treatment included radiotherapy and nephrectomy. This chain uses TRBV5-4 with TRBJ2-1, with 11 bases aligning to TRBD2. This sequence was found in a woman in her 70s with renal cell carcinoma. CDR3 DNA sequence: TGTGCCAGCAGCACGCAGACTAGCGGGGTCTACAATGAGCAGTTCTTC. Translation gives CASSTQTSGVYNEQFF.